The clone carrying this T cell receptor (beta chain) showed up just a few times. These data belong to a study of blood T cell repertoires in COVID-19. About the study: Samples of COVID-19 (acute and convalescent) were obtained from the United States, Italy and Spain. Sources were T cells, B-cell-depleted T cells, or PBMCs; the material itself was cDNA or gDNA.

Per the original data handling: Amplifying reference gene primers gave estimates of nucleated cell counts. Data came from immunoSEQ multiplex PCR; TCRdb stores just in-frame clones and leaves some out. The V and J calls and clone size come from that table; D and trimming were worked out from the DNA. Of about 130,000 clones detected, around 83% appear once; the ten largest clones hold roughly 3%. Per the germline V gene, CDR1 is SGHTA and CDR2 is FQGNSA. The CDR3 consists of 15 residues. Trimming cost V 6 bases and J 7 bases; bases outside gene matches: 13. Seattle-derived patients entered the study during active infection and were followed longitudinally.

The rearrangement links TRBV7-2 to TRBJ2-7, with TRBD2 matching 9 bases. This receptor was taken from an elderly woman with COVID-19, enrolled during active disease. Sequencing was performed on peripheral blood. The DNA for the CDR3 is TGTGCCAGCAGTCATCTGGCGGGAGGGCCTGGGGAGCAGTACTTC. It yields the protein CASSHLAGGPGEQYF.